The T cell receptor beta chain described here comes from a study of a mutant IDH1 vaccine in newly diagnosed glioma. Across the whole study: Mean patient age was about 40 years; about 60% were male and roughly 38% female. Every participant had undergone radiotherapy, temozolomide, or both before, and most underwent both. General observations from the study: Apparently, pseudoprogression bore no relation to changes among the top peripheral T cell clonotypes.

The data were produced by immunoSEQ multiplex PCR, yet TCRdb's version contains in-frame clones alone and is incomplete. The sample records 80,000 to 100,000 clones, approximately 80% being singletons. CDR3 length: 14 residues. The germline gives CDR1 MNHNY, CDR2 SVGAGI (reference sequence). V was clipped by 4 bases and J by 5 bases, with 11 bases between them. Concerning this clone: What it binds is not known.

Time point of the sample: baseline, week 1 (first vaccination visit). Treatment indicated: pre-vaccination baseline after standard-of-care therapy. New WHO grade 3 or 4 astrocytomas that were IDH1-mutant and ATRX-lost had been found in donors. The sample here was PBMCs, taken from a glioma patient treated with radiotherapy, temozolomide or both. This receptor was obtained from a man between 40 and 49 years old with glioma. Some clones in this sample may be carry-over from other donors' samples. The chain links TRBV6-6 to TRBJ1-4, with D possibly TRBD1 on 5 matching bases. DNA for the CDR3: TGTGCCAGCAGTTTAAGGGGCGGAAATGAAAAACTGTTTTTT. Its protein is CASSLRGGNEKLFF.